The rows below give T cell receptor beta chains drawn from one sample of a study of blood T cell repertoires in COVID-19. Method: immunoSEQ multiplex PCR; TCRdb's copy keeps in-frame clones and lacks some. The table includes over 200,000 clones, about 90% detected once. The sequenced material came from PBMCs or T cells enriched from blood (not recorded which). Source of these receptors: a human donor in a cohort exposed to, infected with or recovered from COVID-19 (not recorded which). The donor label of this sample is uncertain. CDR3s include the opening cysteine and the closing phenylalanine or tryptophan. Each record gives: V gene, clone size, J gene, D gene, CDR3 protein, CDR3 DNA. The D gene is left open where the match is weak. The size of a clone is reported for some rows only, either as once, few or many, or as a class for expanded clones.

TRBV18	-	TRBJ2-3	TRBD2	CASSGLAGDTQYF	TGTGCCAGCTCCGGACTAGCGGGAGATACGCAGTATTTT
TRBV2	once	TRBJ2-7	TRBD1	CASKDRVDEQYF	TGTGCCAGCAAAGACAGGGTCGACGAGCAGTACTTC
TRBV21-1	once	TRBJ2-4	-	CASSKVRVAKNIQYF	TGTGCCAGCAGCAAAGTGAGAGTAGCCAAAAACATTCAGTACTTC
TRBV20-1	-	TRBJ2-3	TRBD2	CSASSGGDTQYF	TGCAGTGCGAGTAGCGGGGGAGATACGCAGTATTTT
TRBV10-3	once	TRBJ1-6	-	CAISDSGGGALWALHF	TGTGCCATCAGTGATTCGGGAGGGGGGGCGCTTTGGGCCCTCCACTTT
TRBV19	-	TRBJ2-2	-	CASSIHRGLTGELFF	TGTGCCAGTAGTATTCACAGGGGACTTACCGGGGAGCTGTTTTTT
TRBV7-3	-	TRBJ2-2	TRBD2	CASSLGLAGGETGELFF	TGTGCCAGCAGCCTGGGACTAGCGGGGGGCGAGACCGGGGAGCTGTTTTTT
TRBV11-2	-	TRBJ2-7	-	CASSLVQDPYEQYF	TGTGCCAGCAGCTTAGTCCAGGATCCCTACGAGCAGTACTTC
TRBV5-4	few	TRBJ2-2	TRBD2	CASSLRGGNTGELFF	TGTGCCAGCAGCTTGCGGGGGGGGAACACCGGGGAGCTGTTTTTT
TRBV5-4	-	TRBJ2-3	-	CASNPPGGSTDTQYF	TGTGCCAGCAACCCGCCGGGCGGGAGCACAGATACGCAGTATTTT
TRBV24-1	-	TRBJ1-2	TRBD1	CATSDLQGHDKGATEVNGYTF	TGTGCCACCAGTGATTTGCAAGGGCATGACAAGGGGGCGACGGAAGTGAATGGCTACACCTTC
TRBV19	-	TRBJ2-2	TRBD1	CASRILTGESGELFF	TGTGCCAGTAGGATACTGACAGGGGAGTCCGGGGAGCTGTTTTTT
TRBV19	few	TRBJ2-2	TRBD1	CASTDRDNTGELFF	TGTGCCAGTACGGACAGGGACAACACCGGGGAGCTGTTTTTT
TRBV7-9	few	TRBJ1-4	TRBD1	CASRYSGGTNEKLFF	TGTGCCAGCAGATATTCAGGGGGAACTAATGAAAAACTGTTTTTT
TRBV2	-	TRBJ1-4	-	CASSEALGTNEKLFF	TGTGCCAGCAGTGAAGCGCTAGGAACTAATGAAAAACTGTTTTTT
TRBV6-4	-	TRBJ1-2	-	CASSEGVGYGYTF	TGTGCCAGCAGTGAAGGGGTGGGCTATGGCTACACCTTC
TRBV28	-	TRBJ1-1	-	CASSLLGPPEAFF	TGTGCCAGCAGTTTATTGGGGCCCCCTGAAGCTTTCTTT
TRBV18	-	TRBJ1-2	TRBD1	CASSPQGQNYGYTF	TGTGCCAGCTCACCACAGGGACAGAACTATGGCTACACCTTC
TRBV10-3	-	TRBJ2-7	TRBD1	CACTGQGPSYEQYF	TGTGCCTGCACGGGACAGGGGCCCTCCTACGAGCAGTACTTC
TRBV5-1	-	TRBJ2-3	-	CASSLGPGFQDTQYF	TGCGCCAGCAGCTTGGGGCCAGGGTTCCAAGATACGCAGTATTTT
TRBV12-3/TRBV12-4	-	TRBJ2-3	TRBD1	CASSPQGAQHYF	TGTGCCAGCAGCCCCCAGGGGGCCCAGCATTATTTT
TRBV11-2	-	TRBJ2-3	-	CASSPLRESVADTQYF	TGTGCCAGCAGCCCCTTACGGGAATCGGTTGCAGATACGCAGTATTTT
TRBV11-2	-	TRBJ1-4	-	CASSFGREGQRTNEKLFF	TGTGCCAGCAGCTTTGGGCGTGAGGGCCAGAGAACTAATGAAAAACTGTTTTTT
TRBV4-1	-	TRBJ1-2	-	CASSQETGGGYGYTF	TGCGCCAGCAGCCAAGAAACCGGCGGCGGCTATGGCTACACCTTC
TRBV25-1	-	TRBJ2-2	-	CASSADSLTGELFF	TGTGCCAGCAGTGCGGACAGTCTTACCGGGGAGCTGTTTTTT
TRBV7-2	-	TRBJ1-2	-	CASSPLGTWASGYTF	TGTGCCAGCAGCCCGCTCGGGACTTGGGCATCTGGCTACACCTTC
TRBV23-1	-	TRBJ1-5	-	CASSLGDWGNQPQHF	TGCGCCAGCAGTCTTGGGGACTGGGGCAATCAGCCCCAGCATTTT
TRBV7-9	-	TRBJ2-3	-	CASTYTDTQYF	TGTGCCAGCACCTACACAGATACGCAGTATTTT